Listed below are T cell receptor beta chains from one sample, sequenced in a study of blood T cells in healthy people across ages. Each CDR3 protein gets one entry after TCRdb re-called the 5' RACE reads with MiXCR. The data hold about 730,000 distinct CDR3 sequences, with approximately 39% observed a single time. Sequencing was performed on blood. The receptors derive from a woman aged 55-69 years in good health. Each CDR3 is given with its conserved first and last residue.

cdr3_aa: CASIPGEGASYEQYF
j_call: TRBJ2-7
cdr3_length: 15
v_call: TRBV6-1

cdr3_aa: CASSQDQGRYEQYF
j_call: TRBJ2-7
cdr3_length: 14
v_call: TRBV4-3

cdr3_aa: CAISAAQGEGYTF
j_call: TRBJ1-2
cdr3_length: 13
v_call: TRBV10-3

cdr3_aa: CSARGLAGLSEQFF
j_call: TRBJ2-1
cdr3_length: 14
v_call: TRBV20-1

cdr3_aa: CAISPAGIQETQYF
j_call: TRBJ2-5
cdr3_length: 14
v_call: TRBV10-3

cdr3_aa: CASGVEDWDQETQYF
j_call: TRBJ2-5
cdr3_length: 15
v_call: TRBV9

cdr3_aa: CAGGGIGEQYF
j_call: TRBJ2-7
cdr3_length: 11
v_call: TRBV2

cdr3_aa: CASSQDGGLTRLWTGELFF
j_call: TRBJ2-2
cdr3_length: 19
v_call: TRBV4-2

cdr3_aa: CASSEWREKFGYGTDTQYF
j_call: TRBJ2-3
cdr3_length: 19
v_call: TRBV6-1

cdr3_aa: CDSSLGVGLAGYEQYF
j_call: NA
cdr3_length: 16
v_call: TRBV5-1

cdr3_aa: CASSSRGEYNEQYF
j_call: NA
cdr3_length: 14
v_call: TRBV28

cdr3_aa: CASSEDVAGTTDTQYF
j_call: TRBJ2-3
cdr3_length: 16
v_call: TRBV6-1

cdr3_aa: CASCLSMTNYGYTF
j_call: TRBJ1-2
cdr3_length: 14
v_call: TRBV27

cdr3_aa: CATSRAGTNNEKLFF
j_call: TRBJ1-4
cdr3_length: 15
v_call: TRBV15

cdr3_aa: CASRLDREDQPQHF
j_call: TRBJ1-5
cdr3_length: 14
v_call: TRBV12-3/TRBV12-4

cdr3_aa: CASSSGQGPGNQPQHF
j_call: TRBJ1-5
cdr3_length: 16
v_call: TRBV12-3/TRBV12-4

cdr3_aa: CSAAHWGVDYGYTF
j_call: TRBJ1-2
cdr3_length: 14
v_call: TRBV20-1

cdr3_aa: CATSDLTNNEQYF
j_call: NA
cdr3_length: 13
v_call: TRBV24-1

cdr3_aa: CASSPISGSGYNEQFF
j_call: TRBJ2-1
cdr3_length: 16
v_call: TRBV6-2/TRBV6-3

cdr3_aa: CASSVGTGGLNEKLFF
j_call: TRBJ1-4
cdr3_length: 16
v_call: TRBV9

cdr3_aa: CASSPQGDNEQFF
j_call: TRBJ2-1
cdr3_length: 13
v_call: TRBV5-1

cdr3_aa: CASSSGGDFPQYF
j_call: TRBJ2-3
cdr3_length: 13
v_call: TRBV7-3

cdr3_aa: CASSLADLTSGRVNYNEQFF
j_call: TRBJ2-1
cdr3_length: 20
v_call: TRBV5-1

cdr3_aa: CSAPDSTGELFF
j_call: TRBJ2-2
cdr3_length: 12
v_call: TRBV20-1